This is a list of T cell receptor beta chains from one sample in a study of cytomegalovirus exposure and HLA in healthy donors. Produced via immunoSEQ multiplex PCR; TCRdb's table is partial and in-frame only. There are some 140,000 clones in the sample; 82% occur only once, and roughly 8% lies in the top ten. Material: PBMCs. All receptors come from a woman aged 45-65 years in good health and CMV-seropositive. Both conserved end residues are part of each CDR3. Each record gives: J gene, clone size, D gene, V gene, CDR3 protein, CDR3 DNA. The D gene is left open where the match is weak. Clone size is given for some rows only: seen once, a few or many times, or a class if the clone is expanded.

TRBJ2-1 | . | TRBD2 | TRBV19 | CASSIERGAYNEQFF | TGTGCCAGTAGTATCGAGCGGGGGGCTTACAATGAGCAGTTCTTC
TRBJ1-1 | . | . | TRBV7-9 | CASSWTADTEAFF | TGTGCCAGCAGCTGGACAGCCGACACTGAAGCTTTCTTT
TRBJ2-3 | . | TRBD1 | TRBV15 | CATTTDRGGTDTQYF | TGTGCCACCACCACGGACAGGGGAGGCACAGATACGCAGTATTTT
TRBJ1-3 | . | . | TRBV9 | CASSVEPGAAGNTIYF | TGTGCCAGCAGCGTAGAACCAGGGGCGGCTGGAAACACCATATATTTT
TRBJ1-1 | once | . | TRBV6-6 | CASSYQVEAFF | TGTGCCAGCAGTTACCAGGTTGAAGCTTTCTTT
TRBJ1-2 | . | . | TRBV29-1 | CSAGLLNYGYTF | TGCAGCGCCGGACTGCTGAACTATGGCTACACCTTC
TRBJ2-7 | . | . | TRBV7-9 | CASSSTKGFPYEQYF | TGTGCCAGCAGCTCGACTAAGGGTTTCCCCTACGAGCAGTACTTC
TRBJ2-3 | few | . | TRBV11-1 | CASSFPGTDTQYF | TGTGCCAGCAGCTTCCCAGGCACAGATACGCAGTATTTT
TRBJ2-7 | . | . | TRBV10-3 | CAISEPQGRLEQYF | TGTGCCATCAGTGAGCCGCAGGGAAGACTCGAGCAGTACTTC
TRBJ2-2 | . | . | TRBV28 | CASSPTSDTGELFF | TGTGCCAGCAGTCCTACTAGTGACACCGGGGAGCTGTTTTTT
TRBJ2-5 | . | . | TRBV28 | CASSSSSSLKETQYF | TGTGCCAGCAGTTCGTCTAGCAGCTTAAAAGAGACCCAGTACTTC
TRBJ2-2 | . | . | TRBV28 | CASSLAGNTGELFF | TGTGCCAGCAGTTTAGCCGGGAACACCGGGGAGCTGTTTTTT
TRBJ2-7 | once | TRBD1 | TRBV5-4 | CASSPGQGFFHEQYF | TGTGCCAGCAGCCCGGGACAGGGGTTCTTCCACGAGCAGTACTTC
TRBJ2-5 | few | . | TRBV30 | CAWGDPLWETQYF | TGTGCCTGGGGAGACCCCCTATGGGAGACCCAGTACTTC
TRBJ1-1 | few | . | TRBV21-1 | CASSRWQGWAFF | TGTGCCAGCAGCAGGTGGCAGGGGTGGGCTTTCTTT
TRBJ2-2 | . | TRBD2 | TRBV4-1 | CASSRGLAGSIGELFF | TGCGCCAGCAGCCGGGGACTAGCGGGATCGATCGGGGAGCTGTTTTTT
TRBJ1-1 | . | . | TRBV16 | CASSQSPAGYTEAFF | TGTGCCAGCAGCCAATCCCCAGCGGGCTACACTGAAGCTTTCTTT
TRBJ1-1 | . | TRBD1 | TRBV2 | CASSLQGEDTEAFF | TGTGCCAGCAGCCTACAGGGGGAAGACACTGAAGCTTTCTTT
TRBJ1-2 | few | . | TRBV2 | CASSETLVYGYTF | TGTGCCAGCAGTGAAACCTTAGTCTATGGCTACACCTTC
TRBJ1-6 | . | TRBD1 | TRBV5-8 | CATSVDRVSYNSPLHF | TGTGCCACCTCCGTGGACAGGGTGTCCTATAATTCACCCCTCCACTTT
TRBJ1-5 | few | TRBD1 | TRBV9 | CASSSRQGEQPADSNQPQHF | TGTGCCAGCAGCTCGCGACAGGGCGAGCAACCTGCTGATAGCAATCAGCCCCAGCATTTT
TRBJ1-4 | . | . | TRBV10-3 | CAIGTPGGSEKLFF | TGTGCCATCGGGACACCGGGGGGTAGTGAAAAACTGTTTTTT
TRBJ2-5 | . | . | TRBV6-5 | CARSPIYQETQYF | TGTGCCAGGTCCCCAATTTACCAAGAGACCCAGTACTTC
TRBJ2-2 | . | TRBD1 | TRBV7-6 | CASSLRDRVNTGELFF | TGTGCCAGCAGCTTACGGGACAGGGTGAACACCGGGGAGCTGTTTTTT
TRBJ1-3 | once | TRBD1 | TRBV6-5 | CASGQGKTGNTIYF | TGTGCCAGCGGACAGGGAAAAACTGGAAACACCATATATTTT
TRBJ2-5 | . | . | TRBV7-7 | CASSATSDKTQYF | TGTGCTAGCAGTGCTACTAGTGATAAGACCCAGTACTTC
TRBJ1-1 | . | TRBD1 | TRBV2 | CASSAGTGRGSTEAFF | TGTGCCAGCAGTGCAGGGACAGGGCGAGGGTCGACTGAAGCTTTCTTT
TRBJ2-7 | few | TRBD1 | TRBV13 | CASSLAGQGNYEQYF | TGTGCCAGCAGCTTAGCGGGACAGGGGAACTACGAGCAGTACTTC
TRBJ2-1 | . | . | TRBV18 | CASSPPSGSGSYNEQFF | TGTGCCAGCTCACCCCCAAGCGGATCAGGCTCCTACAATGAGCAGTTCTTC
TRBJ1-1 | . | . | TRBV7-9 | CASSLRGGGNTEAFF | TGTGCCAGCAGCTTAAGGGGAGGGGGTAACACTGAAGCTTTCTTT
TRBJ1-2 | . | . | TRBV7-9 | CASSWPGGPHGYTF | TGTGCCAGCAGTTGGCCGGGGGGACCCCATGGCTACACCTTC
TRBJ2-1 | . | TRBD2 | TRBV5-8 | CASSLDGTSGRVYNEQFF | TGTGCCAGCAGCTTGGATGGGACTAGCGGGAGGGTGTACAATGAGCAGTTCTTC
TRBJ1-1 | once | . | TRBV7-2 | CASSRDLGGYTEAFF | TGTGCCAGCAGCCGGGACCTAGGGGGATACACTGAAGCTTTCTTT
TRBJ2-1 | once | TRBD2 | TRBV6-6 | CASVQLAGNYNEQFF | TGTGCCAGCGTACAACTAGCGGGGAATTACAATGAGCAGTTCTTC
TRBJ1-1 | . | TRBD1 | TRBV14 | CASSWDRGTEAFF | TGTGCCAGCAGCTGGGACAGGGGAACTGAAGCTTTCTTT
TRBJ2-1 | . | TRBD2 | TRBV29-1 | CSVVGLAVHNEQFF | TGCAGCGTCGTGGGACTAGCGGTCCACAATGAGCAGTTCTTC
TRBJ1-2 | . | . | TRBV29-1 | CSVGAMGGNGYTF | TGCAGCGTGGGGGCGATGGGAGGGAACGGCTACACCTTC
TRBJ1-4 | . | . | TRBV6-5 | CASSYEIQGGKLFF | TGTGCCAGCAGTTACGAGATACAGGGTGGAAAACTGTTTTTT
TRBJ2-1 | . | TRBD2 | TRBV5-1 | CASSLGLAGYYNEQFF | TGCGCCAGCAGCCTAGGACTAGCGGGGTACTACAATGAGCAGTTCTTC
TRBJ2-1 | few | . | TRBV11-3 | CASSFAGSNEQFF | TGTGCCAGCAGCTTTGCAGGGTCCAATGAGCAGTTCTTC
TRBJ1-2 | . | TRBD1 | TRBV6-6 | CASSLGDRGYGYTF | TGTGCCAGCAGTCTAGGGGACAGGGGTTATGGCTACACCTTC
TRBJ1-1 | . | . | TRBV13 | CASSGGSGTEAFF | TGTGCCAGCAGCGGGGGGTCTGGGACTGAAGCTTTCTTT
TRBJ2-7 | . | TRBD2 | TRBV30 | CAWREREGSYEQYF | TGTGCCTGGAGGGAGCGGGAGGGATCCTACGAGCAGTACTTC
TRBJ1-2 | . | . | TRBV7-3 | CASSLMGAEFDGYTF | TGTGCCAGCAGCTTAATGGGGGCCGAATTCGATGGCTACACCTTC
TRBJ2-1 | . | . | TRBV5-1 | CASSQEASEQFF | TGCGCCAGCAGCCAAGAGGCGTCGGAGCAGTTCTTC
TRBJ1-1 | . | . | TRBV7-2 | CASSLSGLPNTEAFF | TGTGCCAGCAGCTTATCGGGACTTCCGAACACTGAAGCTTTCTTT
TRBJ2-5 | . | . | TRBV7-2 | CASSLLRETQYF | TGTGCCAGCAGCCTATTACGAGAGACCCAGTACTTC
TRBJ2-2 | . | TRBD1 | TRBV5-1 | CASSLVGQGYTGELFF | TGCGCCAGCAGCTTGGTAGGACAGGGTTACACCGGGGAGCTGTTTTTT
TRBJ1-4 | . | . | TRBV29-1 | CSVAGDNEKLFF | TGCAGCGTTGCGGGGGATAATGAAAAACTGTTTTTT
TRBJ2-3 | . | . | TRBV6-6 | CASRQDGTDTQYF | TGTGCCAGCAGACAGGACGGCACAGATACGCAGTATTTT
TRBJ2-7 | . | TRBD2 | TRBV4-1 | CASSQRTSEQYF | TGCGCCAGCAGCCAAAGGACTAGCGAGCAGTACTTC
TRBJ2-1 | . | . | TRBV7-2 | CASSLAGGNEQFF | TGTGCCAGCAGCTTAGCGGGGGGCAATGAGCAGTTCTTC